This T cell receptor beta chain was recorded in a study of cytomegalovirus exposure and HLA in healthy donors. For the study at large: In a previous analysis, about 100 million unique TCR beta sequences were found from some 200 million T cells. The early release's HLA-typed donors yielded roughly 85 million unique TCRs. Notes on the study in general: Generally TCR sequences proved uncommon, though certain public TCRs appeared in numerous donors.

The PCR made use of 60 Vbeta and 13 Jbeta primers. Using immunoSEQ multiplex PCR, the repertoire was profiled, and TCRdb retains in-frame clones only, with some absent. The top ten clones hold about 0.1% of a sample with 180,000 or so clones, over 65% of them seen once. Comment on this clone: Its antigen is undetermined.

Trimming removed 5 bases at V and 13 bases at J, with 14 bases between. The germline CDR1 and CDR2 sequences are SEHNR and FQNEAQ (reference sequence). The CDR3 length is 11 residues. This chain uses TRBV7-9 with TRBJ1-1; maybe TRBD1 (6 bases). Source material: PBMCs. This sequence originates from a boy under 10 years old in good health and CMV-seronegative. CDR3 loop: CASSHDTQGFF. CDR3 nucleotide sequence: TGTGCCAGCAGCCACGACACACAGGGTTTCTTT.